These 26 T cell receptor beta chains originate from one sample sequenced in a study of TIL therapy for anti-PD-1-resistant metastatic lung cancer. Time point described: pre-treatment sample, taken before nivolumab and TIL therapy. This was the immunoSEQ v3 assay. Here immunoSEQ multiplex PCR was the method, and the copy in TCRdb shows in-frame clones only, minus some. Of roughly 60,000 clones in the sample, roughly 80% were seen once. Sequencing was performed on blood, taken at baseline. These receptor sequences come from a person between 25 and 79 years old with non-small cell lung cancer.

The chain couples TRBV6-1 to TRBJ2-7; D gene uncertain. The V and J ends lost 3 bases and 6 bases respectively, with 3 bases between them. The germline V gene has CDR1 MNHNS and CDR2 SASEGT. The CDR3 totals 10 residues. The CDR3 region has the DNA TGTGCCAGCAGTGAGTTCGAGCAGTACTTC. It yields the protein CASSEFEQYF.

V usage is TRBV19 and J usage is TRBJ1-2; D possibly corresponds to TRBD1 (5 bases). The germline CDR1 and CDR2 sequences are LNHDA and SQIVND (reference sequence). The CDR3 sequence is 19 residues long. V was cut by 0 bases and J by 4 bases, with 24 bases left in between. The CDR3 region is CASSIDTTGPDSLGYGYTF. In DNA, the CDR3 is TGTGCCAGTAGTATAGATACCACGGGACCCGACTCCTTGGGCTATGGCTACACCTTC.

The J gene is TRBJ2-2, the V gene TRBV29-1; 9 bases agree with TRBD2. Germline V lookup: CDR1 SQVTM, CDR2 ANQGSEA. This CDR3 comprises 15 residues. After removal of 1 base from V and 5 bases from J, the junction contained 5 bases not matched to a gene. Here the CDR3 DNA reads TGCAGCGTTGAAGGTCGGGCGGGAGGGACCGGGGAGCTGTTTTTT. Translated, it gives CSVEGRAGGTGELFF.

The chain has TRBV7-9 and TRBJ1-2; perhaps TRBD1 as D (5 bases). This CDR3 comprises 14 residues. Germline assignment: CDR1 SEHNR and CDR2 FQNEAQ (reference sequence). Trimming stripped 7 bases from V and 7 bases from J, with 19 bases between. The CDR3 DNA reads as TGTGCCAGCAAGGGGTTGGGGGACGCGGGTGGCTACACCTTC. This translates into CASKGLGDAGGYTF.

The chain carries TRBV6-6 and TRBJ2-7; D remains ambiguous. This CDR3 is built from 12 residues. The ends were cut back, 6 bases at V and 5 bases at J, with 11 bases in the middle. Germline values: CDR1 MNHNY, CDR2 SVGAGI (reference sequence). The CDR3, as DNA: TGTGCCAGCAGGCCCGTCCCCCACGAGCAGTACTTC. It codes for CASRPVPHEQYF.

The CDR3 bases are TGTGCCAGCAGCACTAAGTCTCCTTATTCACCCGGGGAGCTGTTTTTT. It codes for CASSTKSPYSPGELFF. This sequence joins TRBV7-6 and TRBJ2-2; no reliable D call. Germline lookup yields CDR1 SGHVS and CDR2 FNYEAQ. V was cut by 5 bases and J by 6 bases, with 19 bases left in between. The length of the CDR3 is 16 residues.

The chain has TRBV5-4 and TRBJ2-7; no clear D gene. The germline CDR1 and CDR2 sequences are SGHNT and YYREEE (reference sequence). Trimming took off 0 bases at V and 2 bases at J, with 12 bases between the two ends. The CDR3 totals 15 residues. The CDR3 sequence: CASSLGRQTAYEQYF. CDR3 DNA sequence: TGTGCCAGCAGCTTGGGGCGTCAAACAGCCTACGAGCAGTACTTC.

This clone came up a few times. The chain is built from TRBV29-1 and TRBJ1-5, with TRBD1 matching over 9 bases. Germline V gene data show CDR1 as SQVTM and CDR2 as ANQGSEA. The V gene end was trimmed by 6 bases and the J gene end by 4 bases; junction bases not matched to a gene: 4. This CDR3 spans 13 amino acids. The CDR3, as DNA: TGCAGCGTGTGGACAGGGGATAATCAGCCCCAGCATTTT. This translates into CSVWTGDNQPQHF. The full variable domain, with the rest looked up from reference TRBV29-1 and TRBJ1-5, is SAVISQKPSRDICQRGTSLTIQCQVDSQVTMMFWYRQQPGQSLTLIATANQGSEATYESGFVIDKFPISRPNLTFSTLTVSNMSPEDSSIYLCSVWTGDNQPQHFGDGTRLSIL.

CDR3 DNA sequence: TGTGCCAGCAGCCGGGACAGGGTCTTCTCCTACGAGCAGTACTTC. Translated: CASSRDRVFSYEQYF. This chain joins TRBV11-2 and TRBJ2-7, with 9 bases fitting TRBD1. This CDR3 is built from 15 residues. The germline V gene encodes CDR1 SGHAT and CDR2 FQNNGV. The J segment lost 0 bases and the V segment lost 5 bases, leaving 5 bases of the junction unmatched.

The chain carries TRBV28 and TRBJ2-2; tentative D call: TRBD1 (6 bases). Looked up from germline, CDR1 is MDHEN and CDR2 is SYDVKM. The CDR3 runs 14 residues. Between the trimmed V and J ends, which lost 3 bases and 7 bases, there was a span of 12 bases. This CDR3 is CASSFWGRGGELFF. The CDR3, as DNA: TGTGCCAGCAGTTTTTGGGGGCGAGGCGGGGAGCTGTTTTTT.

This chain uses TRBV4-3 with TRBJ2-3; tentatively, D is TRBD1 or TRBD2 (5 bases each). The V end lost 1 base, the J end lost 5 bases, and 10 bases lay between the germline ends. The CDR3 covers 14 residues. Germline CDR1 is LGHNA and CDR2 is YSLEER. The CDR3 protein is CASSQGQSGDTQYF. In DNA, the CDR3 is TGCGCCAGCAGCCAAGGACAGAGCGGAGATACGCAGTATTTT.

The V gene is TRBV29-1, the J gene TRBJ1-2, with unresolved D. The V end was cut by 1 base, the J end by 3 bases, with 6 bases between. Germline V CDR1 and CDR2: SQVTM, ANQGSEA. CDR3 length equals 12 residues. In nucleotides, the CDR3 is TGCAGCGTTGAAGTCGAGGACTATGGCTACACCTTC. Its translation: CSVEVEDYGYTF.

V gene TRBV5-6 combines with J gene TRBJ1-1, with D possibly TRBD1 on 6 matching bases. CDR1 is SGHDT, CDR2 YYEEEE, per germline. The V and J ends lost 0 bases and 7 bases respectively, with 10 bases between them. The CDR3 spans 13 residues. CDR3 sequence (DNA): TGTGCCAGCAGCTTGGGCGGGACACTTGAAGCTTTCTTT. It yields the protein CASSLGGTLEAFF.

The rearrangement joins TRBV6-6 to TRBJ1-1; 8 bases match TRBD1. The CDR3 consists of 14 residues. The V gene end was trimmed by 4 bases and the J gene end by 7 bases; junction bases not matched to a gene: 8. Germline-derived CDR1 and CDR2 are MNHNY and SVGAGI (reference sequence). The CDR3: CASSSHQGAGEAFF. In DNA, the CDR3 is TGTGCCAGCAGTTCGCACCAGGGGGCTGGTGAAGCTTTCTTT.

The CDR3 loop reads CAWSVGLTVGYTF. The CDR3 DNA is TGTGCCTGGAGTGTAGGACTAACCGTGGGCTACACCTTC. This sequence joins TRBV30 and TRBJ1-2; the D is unclear. This CDR3 has 13 amino acids. CDR1 is GTSNPN, CDR2 SVGIG, per germline (reference sequence). Trimming removed 0 bases from V and 8 bases from J, with 13 bases in between.

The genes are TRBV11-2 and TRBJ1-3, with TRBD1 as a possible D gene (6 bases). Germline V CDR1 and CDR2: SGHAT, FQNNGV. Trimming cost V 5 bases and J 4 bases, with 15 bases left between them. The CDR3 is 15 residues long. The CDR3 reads CASSQDGTRGNTIYF. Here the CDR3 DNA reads TGTGCCAGCAGCCAAGATGGGACAAGGGGAAACACCATATATTTT.

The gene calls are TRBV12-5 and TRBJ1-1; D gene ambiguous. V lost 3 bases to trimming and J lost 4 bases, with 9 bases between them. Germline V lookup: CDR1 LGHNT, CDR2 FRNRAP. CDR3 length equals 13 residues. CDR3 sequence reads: CASGLSPATEAFF. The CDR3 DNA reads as TGTGCTAGTGGTTTATCACCCGCCACTGAAGCTTTCTTT.

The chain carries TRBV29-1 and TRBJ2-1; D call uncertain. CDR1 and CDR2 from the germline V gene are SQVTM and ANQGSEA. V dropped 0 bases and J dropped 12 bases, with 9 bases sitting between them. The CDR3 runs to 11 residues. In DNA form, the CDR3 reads TGCAGCGTTGAAGAAATGCCGGGGCAGTTCTTC. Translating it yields CSVEEMPGQFF.

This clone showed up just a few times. The CDR3 is CASSFAGRAAFF. The CDR3 DNA sequence: TGTGCCAGCAGCTTCGCCGGGAGGGCGGCGTTCTTC. The chain combines TRBV7-2 with TRBJ2-1; TRBD2 aligns across 8 bases. This CDR3 has 12 residues. The germline V gene has CDR1 SGHTA and CDR2 FQGNSA. V dropped 3 bases and J dropped 15; count of bases not matched to a gene: 7.

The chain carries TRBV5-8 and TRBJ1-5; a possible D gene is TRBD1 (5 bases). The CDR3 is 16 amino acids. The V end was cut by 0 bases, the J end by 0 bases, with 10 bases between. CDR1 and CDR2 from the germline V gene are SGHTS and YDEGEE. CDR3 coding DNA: TGTGCCAGCAGCTTGGCCTTAGGGGTTAGCAATCAGCCCCAGCATTTT. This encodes CASSLALGVSNQPQHF.

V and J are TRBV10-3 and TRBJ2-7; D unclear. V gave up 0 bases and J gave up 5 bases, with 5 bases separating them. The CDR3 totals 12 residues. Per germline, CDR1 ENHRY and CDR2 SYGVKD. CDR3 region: CAISESLNEQYF. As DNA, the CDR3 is TGTGCCATCAGTGAGTCGTTGAACGAGCAGTACTTC.

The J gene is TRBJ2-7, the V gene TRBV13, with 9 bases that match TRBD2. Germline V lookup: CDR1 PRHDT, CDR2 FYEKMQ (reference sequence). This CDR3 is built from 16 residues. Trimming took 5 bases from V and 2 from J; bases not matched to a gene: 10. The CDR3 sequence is CASSTLSIAGAYEQYF. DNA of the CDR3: TGTGCCAGCAGCACCCTTAGTATAGCGGGAGCCTACGAGCAGTACTTC.

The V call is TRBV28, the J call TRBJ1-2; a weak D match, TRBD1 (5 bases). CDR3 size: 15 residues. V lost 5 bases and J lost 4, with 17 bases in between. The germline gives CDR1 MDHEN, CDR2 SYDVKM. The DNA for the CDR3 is TGTGCCAGCAGTCCGCGGGGGGGATTCATCTATGGCTACACCTTC. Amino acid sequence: CASSPRGGFIYGYTF.

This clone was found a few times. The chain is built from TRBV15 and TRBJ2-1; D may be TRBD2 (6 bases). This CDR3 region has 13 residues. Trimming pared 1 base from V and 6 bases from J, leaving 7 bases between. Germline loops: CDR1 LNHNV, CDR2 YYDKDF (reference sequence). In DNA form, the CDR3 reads TGTGCCACCAGCAGAGTACTAGCCAATGAGCAGTTCTTC. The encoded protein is CATSRVLANEQFF.

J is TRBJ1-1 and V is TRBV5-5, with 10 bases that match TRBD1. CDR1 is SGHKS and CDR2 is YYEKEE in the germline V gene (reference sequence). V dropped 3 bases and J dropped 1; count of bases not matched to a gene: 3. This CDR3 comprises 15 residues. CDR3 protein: CASSSWTGGNTEAFF. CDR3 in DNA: TGTGCCAGCAGCTCGTGGACAGGGGGGAACACTGAAGCTTTCTTT.

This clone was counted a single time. Here the CDR3 DNA reads TGTGCCTGGACCCAGACAGGGAACACTGAAGCTTTCTTT. It yields the protein CAWTQTGNTEAFF. The chain carries TRBV30 and TRBJ1-1; D perhaps matches TRBD1 (6 bases). CDR1 and CDR2 from the germline V gene are GTSNPN and SVGIG (reference sequence). V shed 4 bases and J shed 1 base, with 10 bases lying between them. The length of the CDR3 is 13 residues.